Below, 3 T cell receptor beta chains from the same sample are listed, as sequenced in a study of blood T cell repertoires in COVID-19. Assay used: immunoSEQ multiplex PCR; TCRdb lists only in-frame clones, some missing. The table has 120,000 or so clones, around 88% seen once. The sample was peripheral blood. The receptors were sampled from a man at least 80 years old with active or convalescent COVID-19.

The chain carries TRBV7-9 and TRBJ2-3; tentative D call: TRBD2 (5 bases). Deletions cut 7 bases from V and 0 bases from J, with 14 bases between. Germline values: CDR1 SEHNR, CDR2 FQNEAQ (reference sequence). This CDR3 contains 15 residues. DNA of the CDR3: TGTGCCAGCACCCCTCCGCCGGGGAGCACAGATACGCAGTATTTT. Translation gives CASTPPPGSTDTQYF.

The V and J genes are TRBV29-1 and TRBJ2-3; TRBD2 matches at 13 bases. Germline CDR1 and CDR2: SQVTM and ANQGSEA. The CDR3 runs 15 residues. V lost 8 bases to trimming and J lost 2 bases; unmatched junction nucleotides: 7. The CDR3 DNA reads as TGCAGCCCTAGACTAGCGGGGGGCCCCACAGATACGCAGTATTTT. This codes for CSPRLAGGPTDTQYF.

Here the CDR3 DNA reads TGTGCCAGCAGCCCGCATTCGTGGGGGGGCCCAGATACGCAGTATTTT. Encoded protein: CASSPHSWGGPDTQYF. The chain joins TRBV14 to TRBJ2-3; D perhaps matches TRBD2 (7 bases). The V gene's germline CDR1 is SGHDN and CDR2 FVKESK. Trimming cost V 4 bases and J 4 bases, with 18 bases left between them. The CDR3 runs to 16 residues.